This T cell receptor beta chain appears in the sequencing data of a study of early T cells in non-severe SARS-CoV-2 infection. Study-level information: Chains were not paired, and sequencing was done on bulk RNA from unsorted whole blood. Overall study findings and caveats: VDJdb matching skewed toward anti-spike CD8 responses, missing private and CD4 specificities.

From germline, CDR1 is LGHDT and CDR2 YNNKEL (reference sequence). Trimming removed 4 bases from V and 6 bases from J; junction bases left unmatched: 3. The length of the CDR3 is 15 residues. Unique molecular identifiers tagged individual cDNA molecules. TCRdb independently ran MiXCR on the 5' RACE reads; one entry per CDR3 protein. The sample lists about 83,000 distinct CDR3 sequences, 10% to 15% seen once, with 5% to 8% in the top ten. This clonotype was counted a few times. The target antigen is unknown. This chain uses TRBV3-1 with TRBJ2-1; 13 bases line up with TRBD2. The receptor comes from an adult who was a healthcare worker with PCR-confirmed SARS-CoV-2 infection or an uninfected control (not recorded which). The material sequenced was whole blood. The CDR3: CASSRGLAGVNEQFF. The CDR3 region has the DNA TGTGCCAGCAGCCGCGGACTAGCGGGAGTCAATGAGCAGTTCTTC.